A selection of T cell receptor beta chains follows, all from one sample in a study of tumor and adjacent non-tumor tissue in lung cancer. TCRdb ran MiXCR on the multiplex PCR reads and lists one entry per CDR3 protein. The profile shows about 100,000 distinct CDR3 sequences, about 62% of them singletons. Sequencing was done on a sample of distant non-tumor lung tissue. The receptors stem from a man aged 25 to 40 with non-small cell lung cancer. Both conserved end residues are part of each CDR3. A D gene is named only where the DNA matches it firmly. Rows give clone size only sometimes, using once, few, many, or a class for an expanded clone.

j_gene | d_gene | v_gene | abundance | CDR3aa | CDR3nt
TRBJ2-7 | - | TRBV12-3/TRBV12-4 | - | CAASWVRGYEQYF | TGTGCCGCCAGTTGGGTCAGGGGCTACGAGCAGTACTTC
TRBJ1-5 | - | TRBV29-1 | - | CSLERQNLNQLQHF | TGCAGCCTTGAGAGACAGAACTTAAATCAGCTCCAGCATTTT
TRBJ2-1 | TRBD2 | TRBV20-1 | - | CSARWGLVDTHYYEQFF | TGCAGTGCTAGGTGGGGACTAGTGGATACGCACTACTATGAGCAGTTCTTC
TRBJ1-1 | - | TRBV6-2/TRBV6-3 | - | CASSWPGIPEGFF | TGTGCCAGCAGTTGGCCGGGGATCCCTGAAGGTTTCTTT
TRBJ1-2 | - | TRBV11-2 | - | CASNAGIGDGYTF | TGCGCCAGCAACGCGGGGATAGGGGATGGCTACACCTTC
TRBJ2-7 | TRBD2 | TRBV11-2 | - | CVSSLILAGIDEQYF | TGTGTCAGCAGTTTAATACTAGCGGGGATTGATGAGCAGTACTTC
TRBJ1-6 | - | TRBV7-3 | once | CASSLTDNSPLHF | TGTGCCAGCAGCTTGACAGATAATTCACCCCTCCACTTT
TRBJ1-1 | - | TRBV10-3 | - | CAIGAGLDTETFF | TGTGCCATCGGGGCGGGGCTTGACACTGAAACTTTCTTT
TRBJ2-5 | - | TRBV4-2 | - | CVSSQEEGTKNQYF | TGTGTCAGCAGCCAAGAGGAGGGAACGAAGAACCAGTACTTC
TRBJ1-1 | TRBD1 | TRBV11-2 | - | CASRPTGPRTEAFF | TGTGCCAGCAGGCCGACAGGGCCGAGAACTGAAGCTTTCTTT
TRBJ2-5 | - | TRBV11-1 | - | CASSQRAGETHYF | TGTGCCAGCAGCCAAAGGGCGGGCGAGACCCATTACTTC
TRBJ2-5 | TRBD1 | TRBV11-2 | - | CAISLAWTGEETQYF | TGTGCCATCAGCTTAGCCTGGACAGGAGAAGAGACCCAGTACTTC
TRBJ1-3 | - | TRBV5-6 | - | CASSSIFGNTIYF | TGTGCCAGCAGTTCCATATTTGGAAACACCATATATTTT
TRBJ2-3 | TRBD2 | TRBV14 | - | CASSPGLAYTDMQYF | TGTGCCAGCAGCCCTGGACTAGCGTACACAGATATGCAGTATTTT
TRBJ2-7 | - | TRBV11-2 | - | CASSLRDGGYEQYF | TGTGCCAGCAGCTTAAGGGACGGAGGCTACGAGCAATACTTC
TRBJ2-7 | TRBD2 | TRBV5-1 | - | CASRFGLAGGYEQYF | TGCGCCAGCAGGTTTGGACTAGCGGGAGGATACGAGCAGTACTTC
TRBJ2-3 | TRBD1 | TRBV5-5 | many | CASSFLGQGIDTQYF | TGTGCCAGCAGCTTTCTGGGACAGGGGATAGATACGCAGTATTTT
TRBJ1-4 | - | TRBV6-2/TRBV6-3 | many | CASSPGRQSYGEKLFF | TGTGCCAGCAGTCCCGGTCGACAGTCTTACGGTGAAAAACTGTTTTTT
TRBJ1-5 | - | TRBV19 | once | CASRLGGDNQPQHF | TGTGCCAGTAGACTTGGGGGTGACAATCAGCCCCAGCATTTT
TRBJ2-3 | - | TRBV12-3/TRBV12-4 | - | CASSLAWGSTDTQYF | TGTGCCAGCAGTTTAGCGTGGGGAAGCACAGATACGCAGTATTTT
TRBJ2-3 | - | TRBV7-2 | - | CTSSFRDFTDTQYF | TGTACCAGCAGCTTCCGGGACTTCACAGATACGCAGTATTTT
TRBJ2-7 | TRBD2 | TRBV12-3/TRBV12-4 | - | CASSLGGLGTYDQYF | TGTGCCAGCAGTTTAGGAGGACTAGGGACCTACGATCAGTACTTC
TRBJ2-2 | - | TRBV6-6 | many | CASSTGVEGELFF | TGTGCCAGCAGTACTGGAGTAGAAGGGGAGCTGTTTTTT
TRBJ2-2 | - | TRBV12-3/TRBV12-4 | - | CASNLGGGVGELFF | TGTGCCAGCAATTTGGGGGGAGGCGTCGGGGAGTTGTTTTTT
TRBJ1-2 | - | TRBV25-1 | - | CASSGHGYRAHHGYTF | TGTGCCAGCAGCGGACACGGGTACAGGGCTCATCATGGCTACACGTTC
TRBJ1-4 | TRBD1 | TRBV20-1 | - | CSARVLTGGREEVFF | TGCAGTGCTAGAGTTCTAACAGGGGGCCGAGAAGAAGTGTTTTTT
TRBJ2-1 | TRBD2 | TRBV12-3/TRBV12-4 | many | CASSLGLAGSYNEQFF | TGTGCCAGCAGTTTGGGACTAGCGGGGTCCTACAATGAGCAGTTCTTC
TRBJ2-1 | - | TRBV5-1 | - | CASSLPAINEQFF | TGCGCCAGCAGCTTGCCCGCCATCAATGAGCAGTTCTTC
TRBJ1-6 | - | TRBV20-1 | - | CNAADTWNSPLHF | TGCAATGCTGCGGACACATGGAATTCACCCCTCCACTTT
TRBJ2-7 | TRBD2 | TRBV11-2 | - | CASKPAGTYGQYF | TGTGCCAGCAAGCCAGCGGGGACCTACGGGCAGTACTTC
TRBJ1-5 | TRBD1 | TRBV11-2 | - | CDSSSGTGGSGQPQHF | TGTGATAGCAGTTCCGGGACAGGGGGCTCGGGTCAGCCCCAGCATTTT
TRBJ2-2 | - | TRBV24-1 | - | CATCDASRRDTGELFF | TGTGCCACCTGTGATGCTAGCAGGAGGGACACCGGGGAGCTGTTTTTT
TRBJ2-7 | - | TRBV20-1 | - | CRASPGGGLAYEQYF | TGCAGAGCTAGCCCCGGTGGGGGGCTAGCCTACGAGCAGTATTTC
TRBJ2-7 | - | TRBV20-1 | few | CSAKSALSTYEQYF | TGCAGTGCCAAGAGCGCGCTATCCACCTACGAGCAGTACTTC
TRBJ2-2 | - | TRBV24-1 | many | CATSAPGARELFF | TGTGCCACCAGCGCCCCGGGGGCGCGGGAGCTGTTTTTT
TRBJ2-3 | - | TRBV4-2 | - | CASSRAGSNTDTQYF | TGTGCCAGCAGCCGGGCTGGTTCTAACACGGATACGCAGTATTTT
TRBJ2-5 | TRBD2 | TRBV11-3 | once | CVSSPGLAGEGEIQYF | TGTGTCAGCAGCCCGGGACTAGCGGGAGAGGGAGAGATTCAGTACTTC
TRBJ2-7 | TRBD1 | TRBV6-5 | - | CASSYSTGEVYEQYF | TGTGCCAGCAGTTACTCAACAGGGGAAGTCTACGAGCAGTACTTC
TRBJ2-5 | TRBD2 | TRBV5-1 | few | CASSFGLDRETQYF | TGCGCCAGCAGCTTCGGACTAGATAGGGAGACCCAGTACTTC
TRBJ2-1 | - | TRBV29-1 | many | CSVEQHEQFF | TGCAGCGTTGAGCAGCATGAGCAGTTCTTC
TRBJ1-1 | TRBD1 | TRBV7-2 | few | CASSRGQGSEAFF | TGTGCCAGCAGCCGTGGACAGGGCTCTGAAGCTTTCTTT